Here is one T cell receptor beta chain with its context. Its antigen is still unknown. The data derive from a study of shared clonotypes between healthy human individuals. Study-wide findings and caveats: Four donors had roughly 5% of their naive CD4 clonotypes in common. It was only blood that was sampled, and tissue repertoires likely differ. Depth was large, yet rarefaction showed that sorted-subset sequencing was incomplete. Among donors, sharing of clonotypes was expected to be affected by sequencing depth.

The method was immunoSEQ multiplex PCR; TCRdb's version includes in-frame clones alone and lacks a portion of them. The data contain 2,500,000 or so clones, around nine tenths of them singletons. CDR3 length: 14 amino acids. The germline CDR1 and CDR2 sequences are MNHNS and SASEGT. Trimming cost V 6 bases and J 5 bases; bases outside gene matches: 4. The clonotype comes from a man younger than 35 in good health. The chain joins TRBV6-1 to TRBJ1-6, with 7 positions matching TRBD1. Material: naive CD4+ T cells sorted from blood. Subset reported: CD45RA+ positively selected. The CDR3 region has the DNA TGTGCCAGCAGGGGGGGGACAGATAATTCACCCCTCCACTTT. This gives the protein CASRGGTDNSPLHF.